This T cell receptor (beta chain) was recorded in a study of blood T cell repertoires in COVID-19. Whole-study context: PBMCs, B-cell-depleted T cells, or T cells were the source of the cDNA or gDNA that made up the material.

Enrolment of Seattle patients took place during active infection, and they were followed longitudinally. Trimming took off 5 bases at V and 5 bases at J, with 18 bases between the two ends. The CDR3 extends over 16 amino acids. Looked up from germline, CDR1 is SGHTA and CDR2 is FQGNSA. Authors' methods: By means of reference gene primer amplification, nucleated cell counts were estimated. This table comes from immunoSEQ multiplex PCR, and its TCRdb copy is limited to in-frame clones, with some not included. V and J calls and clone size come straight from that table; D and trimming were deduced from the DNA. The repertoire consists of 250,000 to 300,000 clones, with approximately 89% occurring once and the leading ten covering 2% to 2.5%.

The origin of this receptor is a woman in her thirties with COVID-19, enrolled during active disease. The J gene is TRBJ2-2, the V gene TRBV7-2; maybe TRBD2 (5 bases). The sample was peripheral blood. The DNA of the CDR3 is TGTGCCAGCAGCCCCCGGGTAGCGACGGGGACCGGGGAGCTGTTTTTT. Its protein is CASSPRVATGTGELFF.